The 9 T cell receptor beta chains in this list originate from one sample, sequenced in a study of Tregs in tolerant kidney transplant recipients. Generated by immunoSEQ multiplex PCR, the TCRdb table keeps only in-frame clones and is missing some. This table has about 59,000 clones, around 83% appearing once. The sample was CD4+ T cells from blood. The receptors shown here come from a human donor in good health.

J is TRBJ1-2 and V is TRBV5-1; maybe TRBD1 (6 bases). CDR3 size: 16 residues. Germline CDR1 reads SGHRS; CDR2 reads YFSETQ. The V end was cut by 4 bases, the J end by 0 bases, with 16 bases between. CDR3 DNA sequence: TGCGCCAGCAGCCCCGGGGCGGGGGGCTCTAACTATGGCTACACCTTC. It specifies CASSPGAGGSNYGYTF.

The chain couples TRBV2 to TRBJ1-6; tentative D call: TRBD1 (5 bases). The V gene lost 6 bases and the J gene lost 7 bases, with 10 bases spanning the gap. CDR1 is SNHLY, CDR2 FYNNEI, per germline. The CDR3 has 13 amino acids. In nucleotides, the CDR3 is TGTGCCAGCAGGAGGGACCGGAATTCACCCCTCCACTTT. It codes for CASRRDRNSPLHF.

The chain carries TRBV29-1 and TRBJ1-1; TRBD1 is a possible D gene (5 bases). There are 12 residues in the CDR3. Germline assignment: CDR1 SQVTM and CDR2 ANQGSEA. V shed 5 bases and J shed 5 bases, with 12 bases lying between them. Here the CDR3 DNA reads TGCAGCGTTTCCTGGGGGGAGACTGAAGCTTTCTTT. It codes for CSVSWGETEAFF.

The chain is built from TRBV7-6 and TRBJ2-1; 9 bases are shared with TRBD2. Germline V CDR1 and CDR2: SGHVS, FNYEAQ. J lost 6 bases, V lost 0 bases, and 9 bases had no gene match. The CDR3 is made up of 17 amino acids. CDR3 region: CASSLAGWGAGGNEQFF. In nucleotides, the CDR3 is TGTGCCAGCAGCTTAGCTGGGTGGGGAGCGGGAGGCAATGAGCAGTTCTTC.

V is TRBV30 and J is TRBJ1-2; 8 nucleotides match TRBD1. Losses at the gene ends were 5 bases for V and 7 bases for J; bases not matched to a gene: 9. Germline V gene data show CDR1 as GTSNPN and CDR2 as SVGIG (reference sequence). CDR3 size: 13 residues. The CDR3 coding sequence is TGTGCCTGGGGAACCACAGGGGGAGGTGGCTACACCTTC. Translation: CAWGTTGGGGYTF.

The chain couples TRBV11-3 to TRBJ2-1; D is possibly TRBD1 or TRBD2 (6 bases each). V lost 1 base to trimming and J lost 4 bases, with 17 bases between them. CDR1 is SGHNT and CDR2 is YENEEA in the germline V gene. The CDR3 consists of 17 residues. The chain's CDR3 is CASSLAVPGAGYNEQFF. DNA of the CDR3: TGTGCCAGCAGCTTAGCCGTACCGGGGGCAGGATACAATGAGCAGTTCTTC. Together with reference TRBV11-3 and TRBJ2-1, the CDR3 gives the full variable domain: EAGVVQSPRYKIIEKKQPVAFWCNPISGHNTLYWYLQNLGQGPELLIRYENEEAVDDSQLPKDRFSAERLKGVDSTLKIQPAELGDSAVYLCASSLAVPGAGYNEQFFGPGTRLTVL.

Turning to this clone: One end of the junction is discordant with germline, which a read error may explain. Different DNA sequences within this sample yield the same CDR3. The chain combines TRBV30 with TRBJ1-1, with a possible D match to TRBD1 (6 bases). This CDR3 spans 14 amino acids. The germline CDR1 and CDR2 sequences are GTSNPN and SVGIG (reference sequence). DNA of the CDR3: TGTGCCTGGAGTAAAGGGGGGGAGAACACCGAAGCTTTCTTT. Amino acids: CAWSKGGENTEAFF.

The chain employs TRBV11-3 and TRBJ1-1; 7 bases are shared with TRBD1. J was trimmed by 0 bases and V by 4 bases; bases with no gene match: 5. Germline CDR1 reads SGHNT; CDR2 reads YENEEA. The CDR3 runs to 15 residues. The CDR3 DNA is TGTGCCAGCAGCTCAGGGGGGAGTCTGAACACTGAAGCTTTCTTT. Encoded protein: CASSSGGSLNTEAFF.

This clone is medium-sized. The chain combines TRBV27 with TRBJ2-5, with D hard to call. Germline CDR1 and CDR2: MNHEY and SMNVEV (reference sequence). The V end lost 6 bases, the J end lost 11 bases, and 22 bases lay between the germline ends. This CDR3 has 14 amino acids. As DNA, the CDR3 is TGTGCCAGCAGACTAAACCCTCTTCAAACTACTCAGTACTTC. This sequence encodes CASRLNPLQTTQYF.